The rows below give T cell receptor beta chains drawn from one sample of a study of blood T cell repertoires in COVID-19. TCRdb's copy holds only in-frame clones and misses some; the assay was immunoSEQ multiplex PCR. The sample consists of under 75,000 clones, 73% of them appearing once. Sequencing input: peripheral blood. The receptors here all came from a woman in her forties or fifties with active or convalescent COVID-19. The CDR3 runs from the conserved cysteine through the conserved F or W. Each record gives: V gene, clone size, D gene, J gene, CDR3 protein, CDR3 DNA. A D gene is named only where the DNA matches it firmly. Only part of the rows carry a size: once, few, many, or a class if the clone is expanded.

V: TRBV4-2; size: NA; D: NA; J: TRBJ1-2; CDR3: CASSQDIGSPGYTF; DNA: TGTGCCAGCAGCCAAGATATCGGGTCCCCCGGCTACACCTTC
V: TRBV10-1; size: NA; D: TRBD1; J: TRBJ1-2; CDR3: CASSETGTAPGIF; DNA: TGCGCCAGCAGTGAGACCGGGACAGCTCCAGGGATCTTC
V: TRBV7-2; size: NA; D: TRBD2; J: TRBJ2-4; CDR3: CASSLEGTSNSLAKNIQYF; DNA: TGTGCCAGCAGCTTAGAAGGGACTAGCAACTCTCTAGCCAAAAACATTCAGTACTTC
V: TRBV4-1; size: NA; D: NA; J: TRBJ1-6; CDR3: CASSQDSGGRYNSPLHF; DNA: TGCGCCAGCAGCCAAGATTCGGGGGGTCGTTATAATTCACCCCTCCACTTT
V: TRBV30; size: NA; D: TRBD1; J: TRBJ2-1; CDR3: CAWSARGLNEQFF; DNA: TGTGCCTGGAGTGCCAGGGGGCTCAATGAGCAGTTCTTC
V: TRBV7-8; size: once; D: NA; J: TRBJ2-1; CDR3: CASSLAFDYFF; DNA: TGTGCCAGCAGCTTAGCGTTTGACTACTTCTTC
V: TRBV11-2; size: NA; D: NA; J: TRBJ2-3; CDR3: CASSLAGDTQYF; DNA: TGTGCCAGCAGCTTAGCCGGAGATACGCAGTATTTT
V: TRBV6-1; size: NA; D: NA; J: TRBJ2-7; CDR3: CASSEVSARVHSYEQYF; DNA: TGTGCCAGCAGTGAAGTTTCGGCCAGGGTTCACTCCTACGAGCAGTACTTC
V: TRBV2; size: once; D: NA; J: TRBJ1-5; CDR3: CASSEGHWSNQPQHF; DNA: TGTGCCAGCAGCGAAGGGCATTGGAGCAATCAGCCCCAGCATTTT
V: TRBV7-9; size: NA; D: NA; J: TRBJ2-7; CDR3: CASSPPAYRPYEQYF; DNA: TGTGCCAGCAGCCCTCCAGCCTACAGACCCTACGAGCAGTACTTC
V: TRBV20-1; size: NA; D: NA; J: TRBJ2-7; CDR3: CSAEAGYEQYF; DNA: TGCAGTGCGGAAGCGGGCTACGAGCAGTACTTC
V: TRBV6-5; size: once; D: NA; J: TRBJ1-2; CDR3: CAIRPGPANYGYTF; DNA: TGTGCCATCAGGCCAGGGCCAGCTAACTATGGCTACACCTTC
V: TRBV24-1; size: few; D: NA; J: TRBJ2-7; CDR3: CATSDFRGEQYF; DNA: TGTGCCACCAGTGATTTCCGAGGAGAGCAGTACTTC
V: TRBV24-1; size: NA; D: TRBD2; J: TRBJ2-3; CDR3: CATSDPTSGSTDTQYF; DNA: TGTGCCACCAGTGACCCGACTAGCGGCTCTACAGATACGCAGTATTTT
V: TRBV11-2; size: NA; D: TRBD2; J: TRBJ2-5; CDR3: CASSPYSGEQETQYF; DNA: TGTGCCAGCAGCCCTTACAGCGGGGAACAAGAGACCCAGTACTTC
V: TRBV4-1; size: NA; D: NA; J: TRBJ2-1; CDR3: CASSHLSRGVSPRGFEQFF; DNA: TGCGCCAGCAGCCACCTATCCAGGGGGGTATCCCCACGTGGGTTTGAGCAGTTCTTC
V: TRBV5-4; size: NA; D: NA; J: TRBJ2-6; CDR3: CASVPFSGANVLTF; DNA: TGTGCCAGCGTCCCCTTCTCTGGGGCCAACGTCCTGACTTTC
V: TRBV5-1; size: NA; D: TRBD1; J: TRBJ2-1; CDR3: CASSDGTGALHEQFF; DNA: TGCGCCAGCAGCGATGGGACAGGGGCTTTACATGAGCAGTTCTTC
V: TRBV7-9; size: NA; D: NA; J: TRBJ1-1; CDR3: CASSLVGRGHTEAFF; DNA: TGTGCCAGCAGCTTAGTTGGCAGGGGACACACTGAAGCTTTCTTT
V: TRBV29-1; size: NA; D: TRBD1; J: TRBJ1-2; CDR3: CSVSGQGEYGYTF; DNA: TGCAGCGTTAGTGGACAGGGAGAATATGGCTACACCTTC
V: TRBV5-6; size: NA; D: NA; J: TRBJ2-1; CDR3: CASSLVPRMNEQFF; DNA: TGTGCCAGCAGCTTGGTTCCGAGAATGAATGAGCAGTTCTTC
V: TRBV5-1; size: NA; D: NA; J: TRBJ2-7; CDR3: CASSFSGVAYEQYF; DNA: TGCGCCAGCAGCTTCTCAGGGGTGGCCTACGAGCAGTACTTC
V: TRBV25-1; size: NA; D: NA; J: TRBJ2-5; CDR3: CASIIPGQNQETQYF; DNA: TGTGCCAGCATTATCCCGGGACAAAACCAAGAGACCCAGTACTTC
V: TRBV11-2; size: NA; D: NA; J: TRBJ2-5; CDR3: CASSFNWSPQETQYF; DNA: TGTGCCAGCAGCTTTAACTGGTCGCCTCAAGAGACCCAGTACTTC
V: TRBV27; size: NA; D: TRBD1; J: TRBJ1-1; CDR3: CASSPLTGRMNTEAFF; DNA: TGTGCCAGCAGTCCGCTGACAGGGCGGATGAACACTGAAGCTTTCTTT
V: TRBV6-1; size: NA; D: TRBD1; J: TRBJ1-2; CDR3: CASSEALQGVYGYTF; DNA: TGTGCCAGCAGTGAAGCGCTCCAGGGGGTCTATGGCTACACCTTC
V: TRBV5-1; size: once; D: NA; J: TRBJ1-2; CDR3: CASSPRLGGYGHYGYTF; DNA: TGCGCCAGCAGCCCCCGTCTGGGGGGTTATGGGCACTATGGCTACACCTTC
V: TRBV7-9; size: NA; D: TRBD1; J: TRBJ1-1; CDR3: CASSLETGGTEAFF; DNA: TGTGCCAGCAGCTTAGAGACAGGGGGGACTGAAGCTTTCTTT
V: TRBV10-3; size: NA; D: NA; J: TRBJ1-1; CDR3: CASRSLQENTEAFF; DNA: TGTGCCAGTCGATCCCTACAGGAGAACACTGAAGCTTTCTTT
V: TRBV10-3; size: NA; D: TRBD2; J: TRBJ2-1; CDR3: CASGLAGGPGNEQFF; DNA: TGTGCCTCGGGACTAGCGGGAGGGCCGGGCAATGAGCAGTTCTTC
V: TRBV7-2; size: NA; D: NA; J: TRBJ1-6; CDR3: CASTPYQRGNSPLHF; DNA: TGTGCCAGCACCCCATATCAGCGGGGAAATTCACCCCTCCACTTT
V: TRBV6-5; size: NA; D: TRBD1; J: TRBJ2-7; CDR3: CASQRTGEKLWEQYF; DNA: TGTGCCAGCCAGAGGACAGGGGAGAAACTCTGGGAGCAGTACTTC
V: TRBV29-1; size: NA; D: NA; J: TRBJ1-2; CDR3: CSVDRRQAGDYGYTF; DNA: TGCAGCGTTGACCGCCGACAGGCGGGGGATTATGGCTACACCTTC
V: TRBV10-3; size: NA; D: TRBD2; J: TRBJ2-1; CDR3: CAVSEAGGIMGEQFF; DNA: TGTGCCGTCAGCGAGGCGGGAGGAATCATGGGTGAGCAGTTCTTC
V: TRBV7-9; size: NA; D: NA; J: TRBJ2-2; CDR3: CASSFGGQATGELFF; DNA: TGTGCCAGCAGCTTCGGCGGGCAAGCCACCGGGGAGCTGTTTTTT
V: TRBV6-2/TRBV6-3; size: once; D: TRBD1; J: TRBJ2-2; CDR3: CASSVSGGAYGELFF; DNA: TGTGCCAGCAGTGTCTCAGGGGGCGCCTATGGGGAGCTGTTTTTT
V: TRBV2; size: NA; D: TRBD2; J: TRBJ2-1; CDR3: CASTTSGLYNEQFF; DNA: TGTGCCAGCACGACTAGCGGACTGTACAATGAGCAGTTCTTC
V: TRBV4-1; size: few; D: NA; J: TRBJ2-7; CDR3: CASSREQVYEQYF; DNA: TGCGCCAGCAGCCGGGAACAGGTCTACGAGCAGTACTTC
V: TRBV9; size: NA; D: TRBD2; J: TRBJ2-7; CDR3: CASSVVLAGINYEQYF; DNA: TGTGCCAGCAGCGTAGTTCTAGCGGGGATCAACTACGAGCAGTACTTC
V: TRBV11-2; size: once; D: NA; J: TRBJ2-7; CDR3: CASSLATEISYEQYF; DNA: TGTGCCAGCAGCTTAGCTACAGAAATCTCCTACGAGCAGTACTTC
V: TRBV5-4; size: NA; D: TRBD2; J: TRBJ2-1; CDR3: CASSFSAGDNEQFF; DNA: TGTGCCAGCAGCTTCTCCGCGGGAGACAATGAGCAGTTCTTC